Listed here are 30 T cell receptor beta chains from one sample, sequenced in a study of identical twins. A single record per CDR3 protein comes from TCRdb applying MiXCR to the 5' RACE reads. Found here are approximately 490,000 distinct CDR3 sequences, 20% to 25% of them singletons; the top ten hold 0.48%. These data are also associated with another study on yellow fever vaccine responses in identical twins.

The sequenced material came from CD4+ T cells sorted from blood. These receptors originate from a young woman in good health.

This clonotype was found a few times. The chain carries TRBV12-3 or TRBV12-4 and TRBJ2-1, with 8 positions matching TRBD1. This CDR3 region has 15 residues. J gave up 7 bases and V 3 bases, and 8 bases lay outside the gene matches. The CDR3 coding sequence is TGTGCCAGCAGTTTTTCCCGGACAGGGAGAAATGAGCAGTTCTTC. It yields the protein CASSFSRTGRNEQFF.

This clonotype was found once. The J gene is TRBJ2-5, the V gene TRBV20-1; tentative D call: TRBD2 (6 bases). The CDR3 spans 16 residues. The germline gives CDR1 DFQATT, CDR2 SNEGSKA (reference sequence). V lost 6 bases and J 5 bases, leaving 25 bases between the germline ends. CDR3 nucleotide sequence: TGCAGTGCCAGACCCCCCACCTGGACGGAGGGGGAGACCCAGTACTTC. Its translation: CSARPPTWTEGETQYF.

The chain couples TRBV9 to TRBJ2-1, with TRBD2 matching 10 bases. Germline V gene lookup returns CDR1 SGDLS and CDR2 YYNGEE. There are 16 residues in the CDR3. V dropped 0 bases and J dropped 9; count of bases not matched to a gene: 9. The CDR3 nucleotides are TGTGCCAGCAGCGTAGGGGCTAGCGGGAGTTCGAGTGAGCAGTTCTTC. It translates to CASSVGASGSSSEQFF.

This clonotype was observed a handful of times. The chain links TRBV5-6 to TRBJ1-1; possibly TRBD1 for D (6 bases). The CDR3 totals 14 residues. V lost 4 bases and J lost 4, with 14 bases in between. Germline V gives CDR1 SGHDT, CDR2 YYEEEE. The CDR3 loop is CASSGGWRGTEAFF. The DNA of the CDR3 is TGTGCCAGCAGCGGGGGCTGGCGGGGCACTGAAGCTTTCTTT.

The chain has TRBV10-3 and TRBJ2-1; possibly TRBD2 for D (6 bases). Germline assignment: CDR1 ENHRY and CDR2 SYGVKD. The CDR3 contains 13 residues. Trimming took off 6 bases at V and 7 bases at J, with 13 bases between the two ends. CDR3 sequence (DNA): TGTGCCATCAGGGTCGGGGGAGCGAATGAGCAGTTCTTC. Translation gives CAIRVGGANEQFF.

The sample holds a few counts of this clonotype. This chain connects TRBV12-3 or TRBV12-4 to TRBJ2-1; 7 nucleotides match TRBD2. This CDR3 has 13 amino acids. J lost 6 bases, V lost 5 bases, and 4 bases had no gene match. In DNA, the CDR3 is TGTGCCAGCAGTGCCGGACTAGTCAATGAGCAGTTCTTC. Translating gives CASSAGLVNEQFF.

In DNA, the CDR3 is TGCGCCAGCAGTTTGAAGCAAGACACCTACGAGCAGTACTTC. Its translation: CASSLKQDTYEQYF. V usage is TRBV5-1 and J usage is TRBJ2-7; no reliable D call. Germline CDR1 SGHRS, CDR2 YFSETQ. There are 14 residues in the CDR3. Trimming took 5 bases from V and 2 from J, leaving 14 bases between them.

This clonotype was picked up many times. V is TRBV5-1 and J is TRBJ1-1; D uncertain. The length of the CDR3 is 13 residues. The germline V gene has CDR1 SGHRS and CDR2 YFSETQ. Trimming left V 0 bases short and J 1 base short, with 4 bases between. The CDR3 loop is CASSLEQNTEAFF. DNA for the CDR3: TGCGCCAGCAGCTTGGAACAGAACACTGAAGCTTTCTTT.

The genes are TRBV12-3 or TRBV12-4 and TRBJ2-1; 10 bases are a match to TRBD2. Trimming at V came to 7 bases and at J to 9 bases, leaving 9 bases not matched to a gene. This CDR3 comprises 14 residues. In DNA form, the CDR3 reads TGTGCCAGCAAGGAGCGGGAGGGCCCCAGTGAGCAGTTCTTC. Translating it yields CASKEREGPSEQFF.

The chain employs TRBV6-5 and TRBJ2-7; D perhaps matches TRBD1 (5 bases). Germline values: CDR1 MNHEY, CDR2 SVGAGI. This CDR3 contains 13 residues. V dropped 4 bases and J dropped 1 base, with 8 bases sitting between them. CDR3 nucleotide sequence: TGTGCCAGCAGTTGGAGACAGTCCTACGAGCAGTACTTC. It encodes CASSWRQSYEQYF.

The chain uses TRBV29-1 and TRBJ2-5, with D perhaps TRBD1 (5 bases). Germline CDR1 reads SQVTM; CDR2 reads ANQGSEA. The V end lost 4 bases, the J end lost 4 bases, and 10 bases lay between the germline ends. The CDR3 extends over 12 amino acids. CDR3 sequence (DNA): TGCAGCGTTGTATTAAGGGGAGAGACCCAGTACTTC. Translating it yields CSVVLRGETQYF.

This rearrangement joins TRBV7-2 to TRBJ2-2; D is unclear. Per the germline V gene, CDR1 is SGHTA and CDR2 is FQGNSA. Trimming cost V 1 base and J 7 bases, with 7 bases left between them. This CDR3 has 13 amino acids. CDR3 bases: TGTGCCAGCAGCTTAGTTGGGTACGGGGAGCTGTTTTTT. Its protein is CASSLVGYGELFF.

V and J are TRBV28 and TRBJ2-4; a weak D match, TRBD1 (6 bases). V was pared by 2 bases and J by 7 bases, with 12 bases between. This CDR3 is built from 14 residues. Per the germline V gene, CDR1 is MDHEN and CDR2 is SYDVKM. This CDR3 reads CASSLDLTGNIQYF. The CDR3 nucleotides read TGTGCCAGCAGTTTAGACCTTACAGGGAACATTCAGTACTTC. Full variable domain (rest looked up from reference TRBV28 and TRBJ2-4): DVKVTQSSRYLVKRTGEKVFLECVQDMDHENMFWYRQDPGLGLRLIYFSYDVKMKEKGDIPEGYSVSREKKERFSLILESASTNQTSMYLCASSLDLTGNIQYFGAGTRLSVL.

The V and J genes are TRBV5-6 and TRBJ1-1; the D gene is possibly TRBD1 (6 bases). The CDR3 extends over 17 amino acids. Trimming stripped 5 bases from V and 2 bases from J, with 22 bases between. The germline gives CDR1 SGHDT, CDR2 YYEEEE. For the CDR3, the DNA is TGTGCCAGCAGGCTGGGTCGAGGACGGGGACACAACACTGAAGCTTTCTTT. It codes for CASRLGRGRGHNTEAFF.

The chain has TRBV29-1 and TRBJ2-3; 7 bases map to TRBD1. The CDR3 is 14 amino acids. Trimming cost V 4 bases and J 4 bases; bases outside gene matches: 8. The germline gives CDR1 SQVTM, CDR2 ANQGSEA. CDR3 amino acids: CSVGQGRWADTQYF. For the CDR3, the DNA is TGCAGCGTTGGACAGGGAAGGTGGGCAGATACGCAGTATTTT.

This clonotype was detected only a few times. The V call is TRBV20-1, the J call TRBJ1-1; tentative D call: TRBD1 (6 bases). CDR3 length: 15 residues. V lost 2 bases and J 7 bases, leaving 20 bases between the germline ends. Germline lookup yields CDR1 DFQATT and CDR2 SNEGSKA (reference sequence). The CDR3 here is CSARPLTVGQIEAFF. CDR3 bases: TGCAGTGCTAGACCCCTCACCGTCGGACAGATTGAAGCTTTCTTT.

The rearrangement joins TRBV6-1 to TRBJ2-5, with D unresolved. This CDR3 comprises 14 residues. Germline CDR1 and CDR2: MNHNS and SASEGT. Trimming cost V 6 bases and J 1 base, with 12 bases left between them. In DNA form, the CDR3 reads TGTGCCAGCAGGGTGGGTCCCACCCAAGAGACCCAGTACTTC. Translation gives CASRVGPTQETQYF.

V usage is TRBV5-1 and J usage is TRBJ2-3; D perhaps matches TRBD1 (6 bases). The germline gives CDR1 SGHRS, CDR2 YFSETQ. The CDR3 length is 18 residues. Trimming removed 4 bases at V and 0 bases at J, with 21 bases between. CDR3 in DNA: TGCGCCAGCAGCCTGCCCGGAACAGGGTCCTCTAGCACAGATACGCAGTATTTT. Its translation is CASSLPGTGSSSTDTQYF.

The CDR3 reads CASTPRGGDEQYF. The CDR3 DNA sequence: TGTGCCAGCACCCCCCGCGGGGGCGACGAGCAGTACTTC. The V gene is TRBV12-3 or TRBV12-4, the J gene TRBJ2-7, with D perhaps matching TRBD2 (7 bases). V lost 7 bases and J lost 5, with 15 bases in between. The CDR3 spans 13 residues.

The CDR3 DNA reads as TGTGCCAGCAGCCATGAACAGGGAAACACCATATATTTT. Residues: CASSHEQGNTIYF. This chain connects TRBV11-2 to TRBJ1-3, with no clear D. V was pared by 5 bases and J by 4 bases, with 9 bases between. CDR1 is SGHAT, CDR2 FQNNGV, per germline. The CDR3 consists of 13 residues.

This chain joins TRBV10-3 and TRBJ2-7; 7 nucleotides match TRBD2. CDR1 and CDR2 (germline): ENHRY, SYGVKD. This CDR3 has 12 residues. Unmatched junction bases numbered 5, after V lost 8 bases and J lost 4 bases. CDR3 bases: TGTGCCATCTCGAAGGGAGGGTACGAGCAGTACGTC. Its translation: CAISKGGYEQYV.

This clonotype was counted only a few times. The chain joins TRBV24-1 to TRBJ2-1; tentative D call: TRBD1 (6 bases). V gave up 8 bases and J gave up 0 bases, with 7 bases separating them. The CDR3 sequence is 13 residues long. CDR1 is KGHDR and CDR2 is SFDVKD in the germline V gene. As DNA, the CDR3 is TGTGCCACCAAGGACAGCTCCTACAATGAGCAGTTCTTC. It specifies CATKDSSYNEQFF.

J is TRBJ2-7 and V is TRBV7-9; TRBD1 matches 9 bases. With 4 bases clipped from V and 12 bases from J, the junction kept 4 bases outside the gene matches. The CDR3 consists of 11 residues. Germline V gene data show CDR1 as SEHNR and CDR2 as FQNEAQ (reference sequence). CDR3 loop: CASSSDRGMYV. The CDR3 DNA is TGTGCCAGCAGCTCCGACAGGGGGATGTACGTC.

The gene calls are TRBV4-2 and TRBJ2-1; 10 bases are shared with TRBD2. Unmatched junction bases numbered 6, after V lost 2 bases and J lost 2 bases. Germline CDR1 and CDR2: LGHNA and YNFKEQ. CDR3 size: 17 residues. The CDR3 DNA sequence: TGTGCCAGCAGCCAATACATAGCGGGGGGCCCCTACAATGAGCAGTTCTTC. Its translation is CASSQYIAGGPYNEQFF.

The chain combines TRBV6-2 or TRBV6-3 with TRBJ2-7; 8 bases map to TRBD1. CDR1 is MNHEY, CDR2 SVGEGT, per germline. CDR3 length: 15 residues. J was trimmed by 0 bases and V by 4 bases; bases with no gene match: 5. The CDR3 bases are TGTGCCAGCAGTTCGGACAGGGTCTCCTCCTACGAGCAGTACGTC. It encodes CASSSDRVSSYEQYV.

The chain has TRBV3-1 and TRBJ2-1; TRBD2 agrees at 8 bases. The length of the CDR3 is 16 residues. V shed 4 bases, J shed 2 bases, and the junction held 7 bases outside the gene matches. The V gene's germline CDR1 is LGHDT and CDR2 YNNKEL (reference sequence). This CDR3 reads CASSRLLAEPYNEQFF. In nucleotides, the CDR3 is TGTGCCAGCAGCCGGTTACTAGCGGAGCCCTACAATGAGCAGTTCTTC.

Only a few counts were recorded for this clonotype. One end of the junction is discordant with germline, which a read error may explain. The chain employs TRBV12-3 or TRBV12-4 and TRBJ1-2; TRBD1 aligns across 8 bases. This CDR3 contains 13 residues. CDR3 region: CASSRDRSLSPSF. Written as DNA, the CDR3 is TGTGCCAGCAGTCGGGACAGGTCGCTTTCTCCCTCCTTC.

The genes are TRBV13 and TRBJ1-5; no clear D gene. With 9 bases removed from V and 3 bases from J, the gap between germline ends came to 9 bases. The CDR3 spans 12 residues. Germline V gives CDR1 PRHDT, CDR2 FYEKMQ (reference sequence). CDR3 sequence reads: CASTGLNQPQHF. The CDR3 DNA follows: TGTGCCAGTACTGGGCTCAATCAGCCCCAGCATTTT.

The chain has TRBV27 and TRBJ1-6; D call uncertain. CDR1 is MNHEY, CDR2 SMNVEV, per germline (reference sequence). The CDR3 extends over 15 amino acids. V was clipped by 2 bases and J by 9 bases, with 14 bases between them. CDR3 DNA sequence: TGTGCCAGCAGTTTAAAGGGCTCCCGGGGTTCACCCCTCCACTTT. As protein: CASSLKGSRGSPLHF.

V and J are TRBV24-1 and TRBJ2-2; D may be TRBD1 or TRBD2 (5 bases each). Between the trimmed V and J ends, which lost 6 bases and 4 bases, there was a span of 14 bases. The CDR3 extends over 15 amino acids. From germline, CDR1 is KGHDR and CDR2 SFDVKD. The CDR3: CATSQTGTFTGELFF. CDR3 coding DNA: TGTGCCACCAGTCAGACCGGGACCTTCACCGGGGAGCTGTTTTTT.